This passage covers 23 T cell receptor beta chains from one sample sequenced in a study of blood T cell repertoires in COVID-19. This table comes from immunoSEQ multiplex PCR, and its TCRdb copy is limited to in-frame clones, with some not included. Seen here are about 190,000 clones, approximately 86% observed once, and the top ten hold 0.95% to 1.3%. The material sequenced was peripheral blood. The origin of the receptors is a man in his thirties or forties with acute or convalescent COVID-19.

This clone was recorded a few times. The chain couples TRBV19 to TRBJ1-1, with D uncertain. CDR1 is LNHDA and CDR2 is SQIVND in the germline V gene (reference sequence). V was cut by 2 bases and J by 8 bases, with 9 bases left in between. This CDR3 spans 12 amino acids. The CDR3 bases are TGTGCCAGTAGTATATTCGAACAGGAAGCTTTCTTT. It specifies CASSIFEQEAFF.

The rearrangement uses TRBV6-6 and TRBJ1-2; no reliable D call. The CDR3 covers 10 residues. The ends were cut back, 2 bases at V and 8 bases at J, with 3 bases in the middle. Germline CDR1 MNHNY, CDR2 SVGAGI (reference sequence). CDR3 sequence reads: CASSYGGYTF. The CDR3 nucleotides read TGTGCCAGCAGTTACGGCGGCTACACCTTC.

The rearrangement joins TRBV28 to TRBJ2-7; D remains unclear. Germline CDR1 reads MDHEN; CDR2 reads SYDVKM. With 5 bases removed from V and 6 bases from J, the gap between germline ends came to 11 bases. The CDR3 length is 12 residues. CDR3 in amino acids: CASSQILREQYF. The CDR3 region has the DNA TGTGCCAGCAGTCAAATTCTACGCGAGCAGTACTTC.

As DNA, the CDR3 is TGTGCCTGGACTAGCGGGAGAGAGCAGTTCTTC. Translation gives CAWTSGREQFF. The V gene is TRBV30, the J gene TRBJ2-1; 10 bases are shared with TRBD2. J lost 10 bases, V lost 4 bases, and 1 base had no gene match. CDR1 is GTSNPN and CDR2 is SVGIG in the germline V gene (reference sequence). CDR3 length equals 11 residues.

The CDR3 here is CAGSRDYQETQYF. The CDR3 nucleotides are TGTGCCGGGTCCCGGGACTACCAAGAGACCCAGTACTTC. The V call is TRBV2, the J call TRBJ2-5; D possibly corresponds to TRBD2 (6 bases). CDR1 is SNHLY, CDR2 FYNNEI, per germline. This CDR3 is built from 13 residues. The V end was cut by 11 bases, the J end by 0 bases, with 13 bases between.

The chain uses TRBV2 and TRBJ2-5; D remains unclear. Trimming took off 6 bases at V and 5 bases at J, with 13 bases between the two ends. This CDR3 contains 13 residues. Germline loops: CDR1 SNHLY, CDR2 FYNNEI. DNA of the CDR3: TGTGCCAGCAGCTCACCAACGGTTGAGACCCAGTACTTC. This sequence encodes CASSSPTVETQYF.

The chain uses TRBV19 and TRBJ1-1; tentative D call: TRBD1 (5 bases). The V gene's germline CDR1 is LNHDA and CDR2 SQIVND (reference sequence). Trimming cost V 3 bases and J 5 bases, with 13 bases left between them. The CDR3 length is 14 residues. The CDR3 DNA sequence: TGTGCCAGTAGTATGGGGCTGGGCGCTACTGAAGCTTTCTTT. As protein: CASSMGLGATEAFF.

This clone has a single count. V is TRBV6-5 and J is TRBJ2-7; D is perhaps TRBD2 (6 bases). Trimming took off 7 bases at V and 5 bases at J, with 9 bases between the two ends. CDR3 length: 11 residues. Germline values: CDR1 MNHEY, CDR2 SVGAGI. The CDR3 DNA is TGTGCCAGCACTCGGGGGAACGAGCAGTACTTC. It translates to CASTRGNEQYF.

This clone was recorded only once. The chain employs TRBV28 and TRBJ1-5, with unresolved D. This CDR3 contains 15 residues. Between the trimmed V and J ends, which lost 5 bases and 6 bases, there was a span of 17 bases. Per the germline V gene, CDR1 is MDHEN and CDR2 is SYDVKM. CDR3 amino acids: CASSIPGGISQPQHF. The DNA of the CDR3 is TGTGCCAGCAGTATTCCCGGAGGAATAAGTCAGCCCCAGCATTTT. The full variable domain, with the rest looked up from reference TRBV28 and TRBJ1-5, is DVKVTQSSRYLVKRTGEKVFLECVQDMDHENMFWYRQDPGLGLRLIYFSYDVKMKEKGDIPEGYSVSREKKERFSLILESASTNQTSMYLCASSIPGGISQPQHFGDGTRLSIL.

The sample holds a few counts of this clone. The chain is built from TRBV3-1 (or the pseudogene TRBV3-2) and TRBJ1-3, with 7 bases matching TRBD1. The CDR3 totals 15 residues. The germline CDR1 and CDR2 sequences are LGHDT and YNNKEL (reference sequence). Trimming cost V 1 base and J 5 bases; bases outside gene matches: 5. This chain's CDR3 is CASSQGDSLRNTIYF. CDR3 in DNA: TGTGCCAGCAGCCAAGGGGACAGCCTAAGAAACACCATATATTTT.

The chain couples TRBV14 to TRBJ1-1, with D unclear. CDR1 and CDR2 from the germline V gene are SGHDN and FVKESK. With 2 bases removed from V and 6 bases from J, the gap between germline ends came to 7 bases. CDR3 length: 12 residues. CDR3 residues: CASSQLYPEAFF. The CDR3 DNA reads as TGTGCCAGCAGCCAACTTTATCCTGAAGCTTTCTTT.

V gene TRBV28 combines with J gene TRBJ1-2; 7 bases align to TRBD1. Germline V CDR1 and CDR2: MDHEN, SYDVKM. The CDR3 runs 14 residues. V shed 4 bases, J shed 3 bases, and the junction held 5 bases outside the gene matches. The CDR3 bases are TGTGCCAGCAGTTACTTACAGGGGTACTATGGCTACACCTTC. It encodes CASSYLQGYYGYTF.

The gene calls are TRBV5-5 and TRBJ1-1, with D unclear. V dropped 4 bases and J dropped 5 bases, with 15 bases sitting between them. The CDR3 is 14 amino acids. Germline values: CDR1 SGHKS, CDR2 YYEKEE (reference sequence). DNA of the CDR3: TGTGCCAGCAGCATGGAGGAGGGAAAAACTGAAGCTTTCTTT. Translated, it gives CASSMEEGKTEAFF.

CDR3 sequence (DNA): TGTGCCAGCAGTCGACGCAGACGACAGGGGTCCTACGAGCAGTACTTC. Translated: CASSRRRRQGSYEQYF. The V and J genes are TRBV28 and TRBJ2-7; 8 bases agree with TRBD1. There are 16 residues in the CDR3. With 5 bases clipped from V and 1 base from J, the junction kept 10 bases outside the gene matches. Looked up from germline, CDR1 is MDHEN and CDR2 is SYDVKM.

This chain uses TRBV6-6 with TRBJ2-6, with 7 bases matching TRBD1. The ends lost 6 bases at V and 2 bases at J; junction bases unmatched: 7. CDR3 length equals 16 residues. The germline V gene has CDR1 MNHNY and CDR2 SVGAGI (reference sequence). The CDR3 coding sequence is TGTGCCAGCAGCCTCGACAGGGACACTGGGGCCAACGTCCTGACTTTC. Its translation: CASSLDRDTGANVLTF.

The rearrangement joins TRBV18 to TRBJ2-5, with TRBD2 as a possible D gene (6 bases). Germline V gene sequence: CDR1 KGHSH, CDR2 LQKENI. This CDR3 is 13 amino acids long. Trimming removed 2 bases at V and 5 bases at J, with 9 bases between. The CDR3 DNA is TGTGCCAGCTCACCAGGGGGGTTGGAGACCCAGTACTTC. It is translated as CASSPGGLETQYF.

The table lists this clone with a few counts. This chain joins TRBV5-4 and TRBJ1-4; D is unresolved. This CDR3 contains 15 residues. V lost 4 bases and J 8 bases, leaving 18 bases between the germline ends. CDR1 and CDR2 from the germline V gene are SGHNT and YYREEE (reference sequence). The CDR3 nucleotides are TGTGCCAGCAGCCATACGACAACTCGGGAGGAAAAACTGTTTTTT. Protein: CASSHTTTREEKLFF.

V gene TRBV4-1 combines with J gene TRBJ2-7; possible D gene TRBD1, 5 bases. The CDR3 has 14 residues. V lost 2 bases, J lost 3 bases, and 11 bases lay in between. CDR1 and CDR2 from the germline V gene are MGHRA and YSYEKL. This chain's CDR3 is CASSQKTGVYEQYF. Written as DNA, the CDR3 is TGCGCCAGCAGCCAAAAAACAGGCGTCTACGAGCAGTACTTC.

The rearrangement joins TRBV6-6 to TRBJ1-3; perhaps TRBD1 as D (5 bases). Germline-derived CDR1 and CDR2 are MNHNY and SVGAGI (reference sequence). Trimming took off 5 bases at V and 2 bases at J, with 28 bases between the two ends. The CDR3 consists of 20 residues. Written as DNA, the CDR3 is TGTGCCAGCAGTCGGGACCTCTCAGTGAGGGTTGGTTTTCCTGGAAACACCATATATTTT. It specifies CASSRDLSVRVGFPGNTIYF.

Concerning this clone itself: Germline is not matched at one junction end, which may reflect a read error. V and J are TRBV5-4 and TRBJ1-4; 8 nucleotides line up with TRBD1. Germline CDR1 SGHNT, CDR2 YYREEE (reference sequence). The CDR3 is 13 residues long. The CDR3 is CASSDNSRDRIYF. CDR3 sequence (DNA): TGTGCCAGCAGCGACAATTCCCGGGACAGGATTTATTTT.

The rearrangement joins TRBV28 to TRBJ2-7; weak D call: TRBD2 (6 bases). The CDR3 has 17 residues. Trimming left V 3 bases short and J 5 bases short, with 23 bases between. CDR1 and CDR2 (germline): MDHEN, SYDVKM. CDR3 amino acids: CASSFLQMSGSLNEQYF. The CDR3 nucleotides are TGTGCCAGCAGTTTCCTACAGATGAGCGGGTCCCTCAACGAGCAGTACTTC.

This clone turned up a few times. CDR3 DNA sequence: TGTGCCAGCACAATCGATCAGGGCACCGGGGAGCTGTTTTTT. This codes for CASTIDQGTGELFF. V and J are TRBV6-4 and TRBJ2-2; TRBD1 is a possible D gene (5 bases). CDR1 MRHNA and CDR2 SNTAGT come from the germline V gene. V gave up 7 bases and J gave up 4 bases, with 13 bases separating them. The CDR3 has 14 residues.

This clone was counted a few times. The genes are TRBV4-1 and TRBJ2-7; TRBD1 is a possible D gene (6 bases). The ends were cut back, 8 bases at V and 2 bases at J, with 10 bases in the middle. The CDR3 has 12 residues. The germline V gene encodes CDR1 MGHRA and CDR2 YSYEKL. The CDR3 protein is CASQGLTYEQYF. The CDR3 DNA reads TGCGCCAGCCAGGGGCTCACCTACGAGCAGTACTTC.